The 9 T cell receptor beta chains reported below all come from one sample, sequenced in a study of blood T cell repertoires in COVID-19. Using immunoSEQ multiplex PCR, the repertoire was profiled, and TCRdb retains in-frame clones only, with some absent. The data show roughly 140,000 clones, 70% to 85% seen once. Sequencing was done on a sample of peripheral blood. The source is a woman between 50 and 59 years old in a cohort sampled during active or convalescent COVID-19.

V and J are TRBV7-3 and TRBJ2-5, with D perhaps TRBD2 (6 bases). V lost 0 bases and J 2 bases, leaving 10 bases between the germline ends. The germline gives CDR1 SGHTA, CDR2 FQGTGA. The CDR3 length is 15 residues. The CDR3 loop is CASSLTSGGQETQYF. The CDR3, as DNA: TGTGCCAGCAGCTTAACGTCCGGGGGACAAGAGACCCAGTACTTC.

The V gene is TRBV15, the J gene TRBJ2-2; 8 bases match TRBD1. V lost 6 bases to trimming and J lost 6 bases; unmatched junction nucleotides: 12. There are 16 residues in the CDR3. Germline V gene lookup returns CDR1 LNHNV and CDR2 YYDKDF (reference sequence). Here the CDR3 DNA reads TGTGCCACCAGTAGCTGGACAGGGCTAGGGGCCGGGGAGCTGTTTTTT. Encoded protein: CATSSWTGLGAGELFF.

The CDR3 sequence: CASSLDRVHEKLFF. The CDR3, as DNA: TGTGCCAGCAGCTTAGACAGGGTGCATGAAAAACTGTTTTTT. The gene calls are TRBV7-9 and TRBJ1-4; a possible D gene is TRBD1 (6 bases). Germline V gene data show CDR1 as SEHNR and CDR2 as FQNEAQ (reference sequence). V lost 1 base and J lost 6, with 9 bases in between. The CDR3 is 14 amino acids.

The gene calls are TRBV18 and TRBJ1-3; the D is unclear. The V gene lost 3 bases and the J gene lost 2 bases, with 5 bases spanning the gap. The CDR3 has 13 residues. Germline-derived CDR1 and CDR2 are KGHSH and LQKENI. The CDR3 DNA sequence: TGTGCCAGCTCACCGCCAGCTGGAAACACCATATATTTT. Translating it yields CASSPPAGNTIYF.

This chain joins TRBV7-2 and TRBJ1-5; 8 nucleotides line up with TRBD1. J was trimmed by 5 bases and V by 5 bases; bases with no gene match: 8. This CDR3 is built from 15 residues. The V gene's germline CDR1 is SGHTA and CDR2 FQGNSA. The CDR3 loop reads CASSRGQVRDQPQHF. DNA of the CDR3: TGTGCCAGCAGCCGGGGACAGGTCAGGGATCAGCCCCAGCATTTT. Complete variable domain (other parts from reference TRBV7-2 and TRBJ1-5): GAGVSQSPSNKVTEKGKDVELRCDPISGHTALYWYRQSLGQGLEFLIYFQGNSAPDKSGLPSDRFSAERTGGSVSTLTIQRTQQEDSAVYLCASSRGQVRDQPQHFGDGTRLSIL.

V and J are TRBV3-1 (or the pseudogene TRBV3-2) and TRBJ1-2; perhaps TRBD1 as D (5 bases). V was cut by 0 bases and J by 4 bases, with 12 bases left in between. Germline CDR1 and CDR2: LGHDT and YNNKEL (reference sequence). This CDR3 region has 15 residues. The CDR3 sequence: CASSQEQEGRYGYTF. The CDR3 nucleotides are TGTGCCAGCAGCCAAGAACAGGAAGGTCGCTATGGCTACACCTTC.

The chain combines TRBV29-1 with TRBJ2-5; unclear D gene. Germline assignment: CDR1 SQVTM and CDR2 ANQGSEA. V was cut by 0 bases and J by 5 bases, with 10 bases left in between. The CDR3 consists of 13 residues. The CDR3 sequence is CSVEEVARETQYF. The DNA for the CDR3 is TGCAGCGTTGAAGAGGTAGCCCGGGAGACCCAGTACTTC.

The chain couples TRBV6-5 to TRBJ2-1; possible D gene TRBD2, 5 bases. CDR1 is MNHEY, CDR2 SVGAGI, per germline. The CDR3 runs 13 residues. V lost 8 bases, J lost 0 bases, and 8 bases lay in between. CDR3 DNA: TGTGCCAGCGGTACTAGCTCCTACAATGAGCAGTTCTTC. This encodes CASGTSSYNEQFF.

This sequence joins TRBV3-1 (or the pseudogene TRBV3-2) and TRBJ1-1; D is uncertain. Looked up from germline, CDR1 is LGHDT and CDR2 is YNNKEL (reference sequence). This CDR3 is 14 amino acids long. V dropped 6 bases and J dropped 1 base, with 12 bases sitting between them. The CDR3 DNA reads as TGTGCCAGCAGAAAGTCGAGGAAGAACACTGAAGCTTTCTTT. It specifies CASRKSRKNTEAFF.